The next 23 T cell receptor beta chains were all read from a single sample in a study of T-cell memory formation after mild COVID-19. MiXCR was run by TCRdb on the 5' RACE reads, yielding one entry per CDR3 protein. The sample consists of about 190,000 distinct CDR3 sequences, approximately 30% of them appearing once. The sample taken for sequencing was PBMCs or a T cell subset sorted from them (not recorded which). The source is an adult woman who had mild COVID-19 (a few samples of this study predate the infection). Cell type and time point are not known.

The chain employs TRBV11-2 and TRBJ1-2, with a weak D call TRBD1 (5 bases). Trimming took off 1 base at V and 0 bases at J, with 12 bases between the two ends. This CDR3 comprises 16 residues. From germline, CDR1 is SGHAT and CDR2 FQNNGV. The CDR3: CASSLVQGPTNYGYTF. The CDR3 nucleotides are TGTGCCAGCAGCTTAGTCCAGGGACCAACTAACTATGGCTACACCTTC.

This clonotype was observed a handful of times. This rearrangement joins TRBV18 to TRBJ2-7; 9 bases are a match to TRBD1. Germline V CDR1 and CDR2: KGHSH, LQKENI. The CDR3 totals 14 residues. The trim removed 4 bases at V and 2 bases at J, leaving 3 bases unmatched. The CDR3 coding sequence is TGTGCCAGCTCACTACAGGGGGCCCCCTACGAGCAGTACTTC. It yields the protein CASSLQGAPYEQYF.

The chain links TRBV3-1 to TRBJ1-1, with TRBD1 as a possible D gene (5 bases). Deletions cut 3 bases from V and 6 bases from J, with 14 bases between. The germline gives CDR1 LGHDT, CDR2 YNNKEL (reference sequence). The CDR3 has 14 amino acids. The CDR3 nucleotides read TGTGCCAGCAGCCAGGGCGCTTGGGGCGCTGAAGCTTTCTTT. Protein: CASSQGAWGAEAFF.

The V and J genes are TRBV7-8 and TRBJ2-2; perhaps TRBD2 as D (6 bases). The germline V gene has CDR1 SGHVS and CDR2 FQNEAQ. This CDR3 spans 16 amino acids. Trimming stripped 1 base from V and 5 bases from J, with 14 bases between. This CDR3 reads CASSLVGGRGTGELFF. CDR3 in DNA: TGTGCCAGCAGCTTAGTGGGGGGTCGTGGTACCGGGGAGCTGTTTTTT. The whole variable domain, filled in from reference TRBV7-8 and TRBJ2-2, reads GAGVSQSPRYKVAKRGQDVALRCDPISGHVSLFWYQQALGQGPEFLTYFQNEAQLDKSGLPSDRFFAERPEGSVSTLKIQRTQQEDSAVYLCASSLVGGRGTGELFFGEGSRLTVL.

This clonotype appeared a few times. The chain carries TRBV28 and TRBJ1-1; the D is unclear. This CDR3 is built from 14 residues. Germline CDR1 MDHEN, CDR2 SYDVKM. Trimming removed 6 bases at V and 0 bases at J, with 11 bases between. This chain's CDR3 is CASRVGIMNTEAFF. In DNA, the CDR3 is TGTGCCAGCAGGGTCGGCATAATGAACACTGAAGCTTTCTTT.

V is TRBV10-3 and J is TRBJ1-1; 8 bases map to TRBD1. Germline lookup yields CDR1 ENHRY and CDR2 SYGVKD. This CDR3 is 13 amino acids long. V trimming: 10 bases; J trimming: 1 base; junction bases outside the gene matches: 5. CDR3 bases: TGTGCCACCGGGGACAGGCAGAACACTGAAGCTTTCTTT. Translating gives CATGDRQNTEAFF.

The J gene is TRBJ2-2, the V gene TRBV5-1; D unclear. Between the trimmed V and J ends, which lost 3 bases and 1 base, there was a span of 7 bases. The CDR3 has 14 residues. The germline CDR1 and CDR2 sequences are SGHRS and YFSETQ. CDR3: CASSSYWNTGELFF. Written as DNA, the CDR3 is TGCGCCAGCAGCTCCTACTGGAACACCGGGGAGCTGTTTTTT.

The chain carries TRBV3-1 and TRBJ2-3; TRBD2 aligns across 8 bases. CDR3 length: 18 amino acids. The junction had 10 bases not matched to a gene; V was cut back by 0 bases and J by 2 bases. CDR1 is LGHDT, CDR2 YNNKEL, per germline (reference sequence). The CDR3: CASSQDPAGERDTDTQYF. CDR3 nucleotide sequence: TGTGCCAGCAGCCAAGATCCAGCGGGAGAGCGGGACACAGATACGCAGTATTTT.

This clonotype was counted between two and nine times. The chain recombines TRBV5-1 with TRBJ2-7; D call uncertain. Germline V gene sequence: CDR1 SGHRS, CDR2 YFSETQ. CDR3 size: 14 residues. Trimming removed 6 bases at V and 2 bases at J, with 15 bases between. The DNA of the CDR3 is TGCGCCAGCACCCCCTATCCCGTGGCCTACGAGCAGTACTTC. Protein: CASTPYPVAYEQYF.

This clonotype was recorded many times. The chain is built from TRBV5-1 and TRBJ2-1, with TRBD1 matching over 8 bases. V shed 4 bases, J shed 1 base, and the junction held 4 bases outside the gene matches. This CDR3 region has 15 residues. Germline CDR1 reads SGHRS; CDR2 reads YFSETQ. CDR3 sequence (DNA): TGCGCCAGCAGCGCCGGGACAGGATCCTACAATGAGCAGTTCTTC. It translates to CASSAGTGSYNEQFF.

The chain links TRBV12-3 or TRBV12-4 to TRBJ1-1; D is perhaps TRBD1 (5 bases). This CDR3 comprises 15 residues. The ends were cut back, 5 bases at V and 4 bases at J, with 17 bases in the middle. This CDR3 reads CASSPRSGAGTEAFF. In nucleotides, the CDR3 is TGTGCCAGCAGTCCGCGATCCGGGGCTGGCACTGAAGCTTTCTTT.

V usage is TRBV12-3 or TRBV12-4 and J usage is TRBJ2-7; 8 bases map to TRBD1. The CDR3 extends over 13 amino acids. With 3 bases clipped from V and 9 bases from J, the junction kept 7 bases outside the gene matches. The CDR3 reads CASSLDRALGQYF. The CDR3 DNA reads TGTGCCAGCAGTTTGGACAGGGCCCTCGGGCAGTACTTC.

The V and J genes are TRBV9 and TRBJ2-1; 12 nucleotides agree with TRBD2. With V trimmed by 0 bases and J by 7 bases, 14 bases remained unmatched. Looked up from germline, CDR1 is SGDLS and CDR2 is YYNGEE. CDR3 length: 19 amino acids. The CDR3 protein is CASSVDSSGLAGRGNEQFF. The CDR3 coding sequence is TGTGCCAGCAGCGTAGACTCATCAGGACTAGCGGGGAGGGGGAATGAGCAGTTCTTC.

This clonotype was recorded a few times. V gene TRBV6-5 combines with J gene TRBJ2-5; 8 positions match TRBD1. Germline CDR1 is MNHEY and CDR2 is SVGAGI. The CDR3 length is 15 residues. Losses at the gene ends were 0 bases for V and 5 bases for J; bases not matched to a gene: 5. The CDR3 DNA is TGTGCCAGCAGTTACTCGTCAGGGGGCGGCGAGACCCAGTACTTC. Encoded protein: CASSYSSGGGETQYF.

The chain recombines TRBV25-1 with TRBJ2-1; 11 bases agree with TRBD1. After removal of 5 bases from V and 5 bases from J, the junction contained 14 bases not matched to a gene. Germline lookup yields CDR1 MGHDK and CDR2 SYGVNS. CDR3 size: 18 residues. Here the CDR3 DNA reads TGTGCCAGCAGTCCTCTACGCCCGGGACAGGGGGGAGACAATGAGCAGTTCTTC. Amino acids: CASSPLRPGQGGDNEQFF.

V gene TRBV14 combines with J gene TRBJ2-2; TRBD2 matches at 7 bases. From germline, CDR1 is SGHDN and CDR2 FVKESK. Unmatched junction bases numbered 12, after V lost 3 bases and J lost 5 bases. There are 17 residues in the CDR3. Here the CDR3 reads CASSQEGWLADTGELFF. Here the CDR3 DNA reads TGTGCCAGCAGCCAGGAAGGGTGGCTAGCGGATACCGGGGAGCTGTTTTTT. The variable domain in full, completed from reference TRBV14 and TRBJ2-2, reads EAGVTQFPSHSVIEKGQTVTLRCDPISGHDNLYWYRRVMGKEIKFLLHFVKESKQDESGMPNNRFLAERTGGTYSTLKVQPAELEDSGVYFCASSQEGWLADTGELFFGEGSRLTVL.

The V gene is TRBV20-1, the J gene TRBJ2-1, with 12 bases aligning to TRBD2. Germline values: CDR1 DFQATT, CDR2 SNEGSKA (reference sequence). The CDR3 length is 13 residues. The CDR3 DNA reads TGCAGCCCGACTAGCGGGAGTGCAAATGAGCAGTTCTTC. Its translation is CSPTSGSANEQFF.

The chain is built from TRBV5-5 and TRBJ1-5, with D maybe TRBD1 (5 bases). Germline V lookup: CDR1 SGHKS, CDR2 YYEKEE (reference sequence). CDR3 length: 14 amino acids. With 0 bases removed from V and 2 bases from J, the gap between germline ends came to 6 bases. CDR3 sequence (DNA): TGTGCCAGCAGCTTGGCGACAGGCAATCAGCCCCAGCATTTT. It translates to CASSLATGNQPQHF.

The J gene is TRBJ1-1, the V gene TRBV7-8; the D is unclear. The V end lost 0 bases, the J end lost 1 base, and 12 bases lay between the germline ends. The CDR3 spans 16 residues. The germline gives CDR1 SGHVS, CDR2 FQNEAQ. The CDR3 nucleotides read TGTGCCAGCAGCTTAGCCGGCGGGTGGGGGAACACTGAAGCTTTCTTT. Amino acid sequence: CASSLAGGWGNTEAFF.

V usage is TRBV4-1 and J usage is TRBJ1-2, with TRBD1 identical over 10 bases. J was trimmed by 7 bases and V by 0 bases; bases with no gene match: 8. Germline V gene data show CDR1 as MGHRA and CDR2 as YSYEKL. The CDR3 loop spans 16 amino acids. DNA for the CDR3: TGCGCCAGCAGCCAAGACGGACCGGGACAGGGGTTTGGCTACACCTTC. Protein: CASSQDGPGQGFGYTF.

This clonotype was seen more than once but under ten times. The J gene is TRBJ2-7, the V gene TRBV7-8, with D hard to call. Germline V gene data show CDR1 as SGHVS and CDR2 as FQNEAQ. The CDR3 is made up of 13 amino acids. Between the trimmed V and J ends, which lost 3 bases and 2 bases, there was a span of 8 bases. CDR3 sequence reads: CASSFEVTYEQYF. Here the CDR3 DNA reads TGTGCCAGCAGCTTTGAGGTGACCTACGAGCAGTACTTC.

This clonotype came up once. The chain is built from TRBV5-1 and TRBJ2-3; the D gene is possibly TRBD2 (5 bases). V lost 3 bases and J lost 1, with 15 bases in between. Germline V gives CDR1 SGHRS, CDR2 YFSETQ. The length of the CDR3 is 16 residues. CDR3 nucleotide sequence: TGCGCCAGCAGCTCTGACTACTCCTTGGGCACAGATACGCAGTATTTT. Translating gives CASSSDYSLGTDTQYF.

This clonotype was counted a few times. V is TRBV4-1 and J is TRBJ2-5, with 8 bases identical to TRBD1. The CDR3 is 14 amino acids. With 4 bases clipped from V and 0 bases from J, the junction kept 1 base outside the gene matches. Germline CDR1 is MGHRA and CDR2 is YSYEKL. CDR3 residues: CASSLGQDQETQYF. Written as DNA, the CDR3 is TGCGCCAGCAGCCTGGGACAGGACCAAGAGACCCAGTACTTC.